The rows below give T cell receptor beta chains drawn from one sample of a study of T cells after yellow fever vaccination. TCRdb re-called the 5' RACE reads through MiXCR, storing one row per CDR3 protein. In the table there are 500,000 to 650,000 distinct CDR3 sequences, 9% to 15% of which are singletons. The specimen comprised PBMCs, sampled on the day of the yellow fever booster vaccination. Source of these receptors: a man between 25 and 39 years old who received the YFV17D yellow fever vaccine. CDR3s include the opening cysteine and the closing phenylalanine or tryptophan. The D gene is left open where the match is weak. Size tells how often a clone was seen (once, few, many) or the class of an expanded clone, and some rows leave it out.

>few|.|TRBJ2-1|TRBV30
CAGKRGAYNEQFF
TGTGCCGGGAAAAGGGGGGCCTACAATGAGCAGTTCTTC
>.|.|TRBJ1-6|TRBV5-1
CASSFGGQIDNSPLHF
TGCGCCAGCAGCTTCGGAGGACAGATCGATAATTCACCCCTCCACTTT
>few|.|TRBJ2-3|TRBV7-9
CASNGDTQYF
TGTGCCAGCAATGGAGATACGCAGTATTTT
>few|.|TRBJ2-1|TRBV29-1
CSVGEPNEQFF
TGCAGCGTTGGAGAGCCCAATGAGCAGTTCTTC
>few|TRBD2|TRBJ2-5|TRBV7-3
CASSLEPWGLAGKQETQYF
TGTGCCAGCAGCTTAGAGCCCTGGGGGCTAGCGGGAAAACAAGAGACCCAGTACTTC
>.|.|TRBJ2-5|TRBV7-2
CASSRLGPQETQYF
TGTGCCAGCAGCCGCCTTGGTCCCCAAGAGACCCAGTACTTC
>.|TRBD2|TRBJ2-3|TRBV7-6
CASQGPGTSARSGTDTQYF
TGTGCCAGCCAAGGGCCCGGGACTAGCGCCCGGAGTGGCACAGATACGCAGTATTTT
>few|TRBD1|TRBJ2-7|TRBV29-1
CSVVGQGEEQYF
TGCAGCGTGGTAGGACAGGGGGAAGAGCAGTACTTC
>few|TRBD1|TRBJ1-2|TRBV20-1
CSAKFRTGVNGYTF
TGCAGTGCTAAGTTTAGGACAGGGGTCAATGGCTACACCTTC
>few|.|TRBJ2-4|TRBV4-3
CASSQTQGGKNIQYF
TGCGCCAGCAGCCAAACACAGGGTGGCAAAAACATTCAGTACTTC
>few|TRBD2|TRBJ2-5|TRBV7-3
CASSSLVGGEQETQYF
TGTGCCAGCAGCTCGTTGGTCGGGGGGGAACAAGAGACCCAGTACTTC
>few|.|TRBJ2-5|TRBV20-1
CSAREGRDGPRRETQYF
TGCAGTGCTAGAGAAGGGCGGGATGGTCCCCGACGCGAGACCCAGTACTTC
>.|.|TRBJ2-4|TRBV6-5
CASSYSGKDLVGAKNIQYF
TGTGCCAGCAGTTACTCGGGAAAGGACTTAGTGGGAGCCAAAAACATTCAGTACTTC
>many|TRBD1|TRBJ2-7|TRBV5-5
CASTLTGPYEQYF
TGTGCCAGCACCCTGACAGGGCCCTACGAGCAGTACTTC
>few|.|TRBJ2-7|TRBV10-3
CAISEIKLDSSYHYEQYF
TGTGCCATCAGTGAAATCAAATTAGACTCCTCTTACCACTACGAGCAGTACTTC